This T cell receptor beta chain was found in a study of blood T cell repertoires in COVID-19. Study in general: Nucleic acid was either cDNA or gDNA, and it came from T cells, B-cell-depleted T cells, or PBMCs.

This clone turned up a few times. The CDR3 runs to 13 residues. The ends lost 5 bases at V and 10 bases at J; junction bases unmatched: 5. Germline CDR1 and CDR2: SNHLY and FYNNEI. Here immunoSEQ multiplex PCR was the method, and the copy in TCRdb shows in-frame clones only, minus some. The table lists about 160,000 clones, roughly 86% of them singletons. This receptor was identified in a woman aged 55-69 years who had recovered from COVID-19. Sequences were obtained from peripheral blood. This chain links TRBV2 with TRBJ1-6, with 7 nucleotides matching TRBD1. CDR3 in amino acids: CASSTDRESPLHF. DNA for the CDR3: TGTGCCAGCAGTACCGACAGGGAGTCACCCCTCCACTTT.